This TCR beta chain derives from a study of cytomegalovirus exposure and HLA in healthy donors. The protocol was immunoSEQ multiplex PCR, while the TCRdb copy is restricted to in-frame clones and leaves out a portion. The sample yields 60,000 to 90,000 clones, around four fifths seen once. Details on this clone: What it recognizes is unknown.

Separation from the roughly 600-subject first cohort characterized the approximately 120-subject validation cohort, to which the donors belonged. Germline loops: CDR1 MNHNS, CDR2 SASEGT. The CDR3 is 14 residues long. V gave up 5 bases and J gave up 0 bases; unmatched junction bases: 0. General study points: A later analysis found first-cohort TCR clusters tended to co-occur in the approximately 110 validation repertoires.

The genes are TRBV6-1 and TRBJ2-3, with TRBD2 matching 9 bases. The sequencing input was PBMCs. This receptor was taken from a man aged 30 to 39 in good health and CMV-seronegative. The chain's CDR3 is CASSTSGSTDTQYF. CDR3 nucleotides: TGTGCCAGCAGTACTAGCGGGAGCACAGATACGCAGTATTTT.